The 6 T cell receptor beta chains below were found in one sample sequenced in a study of cytomegalovirus exposure and HLA in healthy donors. In the PCR, 60 Vbeta and 13 Jbeta primers were used. Data came from immunoSEQ multiplex PCR; TCRdb stores just in-frame clones and leaves some out. The sample holds some 150,000 clones, 75% to 85% seen once. The sample comprised PBMCs. These receptor sequences come from a woman aged 40 to 50 in good health and CMV-seronegative.

The chain has TRBV4-1 and TRBJ1-5, with 7 bases matching TRBD1. The CDR3 is 14 residues long. Germline trimming cut 1 base from V and 4 bases from J; bases unmatched to any gene: 1. Germline V gene sequence: CDR1 MGHRA, CDR2 YSYEKL. The CDR3 sequence: CASSQVRGNQPQHF. In DNA, the CDR3 is TGCGCCAGCAGCCAAGTCAGGGGGAATCAGCCCCAGCATTTT.

This clone was seen a handful of times. The genes are TRBV4-1 and TRBJ1-2; D might be TRBD1 (6 bases). The CDR3 is made up of 17 amino acids. Germline CDR1 is MGHRA and CDR2 is YSYEKL. V dropped 0 bases and J dropped 3 bases, with 17 bases sitting between them. The CDR3 sequence is CASSQDPGRGGHYGYTF. DNA of the CDR3: TGCGCCAGCAGCCAAGATCCTGGCAGGGGCGGGCACTATGGCTACACCTTC.

Here the CDR3 reads CASSQGGTVSGNTIYF. CDR3 in DNA: TGCGCCAGCAGCCAAGGGGGGACTGTCTCTGGAAACACCATATATTTT. J is TRBJ1-3 and V is TRBV4-1, with D perhaps TRBD1 (5 bases). From germline, CDR1 is MGHRA and CDR2 YSYEKL. The V end lost 1 base, the J end lost 0 bases, and 10 bases lay between the germline ends. The CDR3 is made up of 16 amino acids.

V and J are TRBV19 and TRBJ2-7; tentatively, D is TRBD1 (6 bases). V was pared by 5 bases and J by 4 bases, with 9 bases between. This CDR3 spans 12 amino acids. The germline V gene encodes CDR1 LNHDA and CDR2 SQIVND (reference sequence). As DNA, the CDR3 is TGTGCCAGTAGTTTGACAGGTTACGAGCAGTACTTC. Its protein is CASSLTGYEQYF.

This clone has more than one count but fewer than ten. The chain joins TRBV7-2 to TRBJ1-2; the match to TRBD1 covers 8 bases. The germline V gene encodes CDR1 SGHTA and CDR2 FQGNSA. There are 14 residues in the CDR3. J was trimmed by 7 bases and V by 1 base; bases with no gene match: 5. CDR3 protein: CASSLDETGVGYTF. For the CDR3, the DNA is TGTGCCAGCAGCTTAGACGAGACAGGGGTTGGCTACACCTTC.

This clone was seen only a few times. The chain combines TRBV7-8 with TRBJ2-2; D remains unclear. V was shortened by 2 bases and J by 7 bases, with 11 bases between the two germline ends. The CDR3 runs to 14 residues. The germline gives CDR1 SGHVS, CDR2 FQNEAQ. For the CDR3, the DNA is TGTGCCAGCAGCTTAAGGTTCACGGGCGGGGAGCTGTTTTTT. This encodes CASSLRFTGGELFF.